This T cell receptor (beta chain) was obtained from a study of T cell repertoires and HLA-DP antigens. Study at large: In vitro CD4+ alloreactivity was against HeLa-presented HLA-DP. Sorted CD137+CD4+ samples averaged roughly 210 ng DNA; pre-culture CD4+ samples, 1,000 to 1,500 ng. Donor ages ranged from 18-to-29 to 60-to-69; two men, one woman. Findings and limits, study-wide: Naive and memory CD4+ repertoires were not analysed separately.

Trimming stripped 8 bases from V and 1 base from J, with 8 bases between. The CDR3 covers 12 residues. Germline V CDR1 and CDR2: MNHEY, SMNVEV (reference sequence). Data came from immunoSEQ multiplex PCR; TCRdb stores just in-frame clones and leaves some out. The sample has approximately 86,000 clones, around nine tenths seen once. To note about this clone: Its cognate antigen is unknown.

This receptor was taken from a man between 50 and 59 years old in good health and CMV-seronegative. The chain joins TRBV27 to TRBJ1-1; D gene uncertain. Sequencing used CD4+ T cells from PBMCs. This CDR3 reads CASYHRNTEAFF. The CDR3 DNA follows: TGTGCCAGCTATCACAGGAACACTGAAGCTTTCTTT.